Below are 15 T cell receptor beta chains sequenced from a single sample in a study of blood T cell repertoires in COVID-19. Profiling relied on immunoSEQ multiplex PCR, and the TCRdb table lists in-frame clones only, not all of them. The table records 300,000 or so clones, roughly 88% of them present only once. The sequenced sample consisted of peripheral blood. The receptors here all came from a woman in her thirties with COVID-19, enrolled during active disease.

The CDR3 here is CASSSPGQTTYEQYF. The CDR3 region has the DNA TGTGCCAGCAGTTCCCCGGGACAAACAACCTACGAGCAGTACTTC. The J gene is TRBJ2-7, the V gene TRBV28; tentative D call: TRBD1 (6 bases). The CDR3 length is 15 residues. Germline V gene sequence: CDR1 MDHEN, CDR2 SYDVKM. V lost 4 bases, J lost 2 bases, and 15 bases lay in between.

The chain links TRBV27 to TRBJ1-1, with D possibly matching TRBD1 (5 bases). There are 14 residues in the CDR3. Germline CDR1 is MNHEY and CDR2 is SMNVEV (reference sequence). The V gene lost 4 bases and the J gene lost 0 bases, with 9 bases spanning the gap. CDR3 region: CASSSRGMNTEAFF. In nucleotides, the CDR3 is TGTGCCAGCAGTTCCCGGGGGATGAACACTGAAGCTTTCTTT.

The chain couples TRBV5-5 to TRBJ2-7; possibly TRBD1 for D (6 bases). The CDR3 has 14 amino acids. The V gene lost 4 bases and the J gene lost 5 bases, with 16 bases spanning the gap. Germline V gene data show CDR1 as SGHKS and CDR2 as YYEKEE (reference sequence). The CDR3 bases are TGTGCCAGCAGCGGGGGAACAGGGTTGAACGAGCAGTACTTC. Amino acid sequence: CASSGGTGLNEQYF. The full variable domain, its missing parts supplied by reference TRBV5-5 and TRBJ2-7, is DAGVTQSPTHLIKTRGQQVTLRCSPISGHKSVSWYQQVLGQGPQFIFQYYEKEERGRGNFPDRFSARQFPNYSSELNVNALLLGDSALYLCASSGGTGLNEQYFGPGTRLTVT.

This chain uses TRBV9 with TRBJ2-1; D not resolved. V was shortened by 0 bases and J by 0 bases, with 16 bases between the two germline ends. The CDR3 is made up of 18 amino acids. Germline V gives CDR1 SGDLS, CDR2 YYNGEE. CDR3 sequence reads: CASSVAVGVSGSYNEQFF. CDR3 in DNA: TGTGCCAGCAGCGTAGCGGTAGGAGTTAGTGGCTCCTACAATGAGCAGTTCTTC.

This chain uses TRBV6-2 or TRBV6-3 with TRBJ2-4; weak D call: TRBD2 (5 bases). The CDR3 sequence is 16 residues long. V was trimmed by 5 bases and J by 0 bases, leaving 14 bases between them. CDR1 and CDR2 (germline): MNHEY, SVGEGT. The CDR3 reads CASSDRGVLAKNIQYF. The CDR3 DNA follows: TGTGCCAGCAGTGACCGGGGAGTTCTAGCCAAAAACATTCAGTACTTC.

The chain couples TRBV6-5 to TRBJ2-3; D is uncertain. V gave up 6 bases and J gave up 2 bases, with 6 bases separating them. Germline values: CDR1 MNHEY, CDR2 SVGAGI. The CDR3 has 12 residues. The CDR3 nucleotides are TGTGCCAGCAGCCCATTCACAGATACGCAGTATTTT. Translation gives CASSPFTDTQYF.

The chain couples TRBV5-4 to TRBJ1-1, with 9 bases matching TRBD1. The junction had 3 bases not matched to a gene; V was cut back by 5 bases and J by 7 bases. The CDR3 extends over 12 amino acids. Germline lookup yields CDR1 SGHNT and CDR2 YYREEE (reference sequence). In nucleotides, the CDR3 is TGTGCCAGCAGGAGGACAGGGGATGAAGCTTTCTTT. This encodes CASRRTGDEAFF.

The V gene is TRBV27, the J gene TRBJ2-6, with TRBD2 identical over 8 bases. Germline CDR1 is MNHEY and CDR2 is SMNVEV (reference sequence). The CDR3 loop spans 19 amino acids. J was trimmed by 3 bases and V by 8 bases; bases with no gene match: 18. CDR3 in DNA: TGTGCCAGCTCCTATTCCTCCGGGTTGAGCGGGGGTGGGGCCAACGTCCTGACTTTC. Its protein is CASSYSSGLSGGGANVLTF.

This clone was recorded only once. This chain joins TRBV4-1 and TRBJ1-2; TRBD1 matches at 8 bases. The CDR3 is 14 amino acids. Germline trimming cut 3 bases from V and 6 bases from J; bases unmatched to any gene: 6. CDR1 MGHRA and CDR2 YSYEKL come from the germline V gene. This chain's CDR3 is CASSQARTGNGYTF. CDR3 coding DNA: TGCGCCAGCAGCCAGGCCAGGACAGGGAATGGCTACACCTTC.

The chain carries TRBV27 and TRBJ2-1; 12 positions match TRBD2. CDR3 length: 14 amino acids. The V segment lost 5 bases and the J segment 8 bases; nucleotides outside the gene matches: 4. The germline V gene encodes CDR1 MNHEY and CDR2 SMNVEV (reference sequence). CDR3 sequence: CASSRGLAGDEQFF. For the CDR3, the DNA is TGTGCCAGCAGTAGGGGACTAGCGGGCGATGAGCAGTTCTTC.

The rearrangement uses TRBV7-9 and TRBJ1-5; the D gene is possibly TRBD1 (6 bases). Trimming cost V 5 bases and J 4 bases, with 15 bases left between them. The V gene's germline CDR1 is SEHNR and CDR2 FQNEAQ (reference sequence). This CDR3 has 15 amino acids. CDR3 coding DNA: TGTGCCAGCAGCCTGGGGGGGGCCGAAAATCAGCCCCAGCATTTT. Residues: CASSLGGAENQPQHF. Full variable domain (rest looked up from reference TRBV7-9 and TRBJ1-5): DTGVSQNPRHKITKRGQNVTFRCDPISEHNRLYWYRQTLGQGPEFLTYFQNEAQLEKSRLLSDRFSAERPKGSFSTLEIQRTEQGDSAMYLCASSLGGAENQPQHFGDGTRLSIL.

The gene calls are TRBV2 and TRBJ1-1, with TRBD1 as a possible D gene (6 bases). Germline V CDR1 and CDR2: SNHLY, FYNNEI. Trimming took 8 bases from V and 0 from J, leaving 10 bases between them. This CDR3 has 13 residues. The CDR3 DNA reads as TGTGCCAGCGGACAGTCCCTGAACACTGAAGCTTTCTTT. It is translated as CASGQSLNTEAFF.

The genes are TRBV29-1 and TRBJ1-2, with TRBD1 as a possible D gene (6 bases). CDR1 is SQVTM and CDR2 is ANQGSEA in the germline V gene. V shed 7 bases and J shed 7 bases, with 16 bases lying between them. CDR3 size: 12 residues. The CDR3 here is CSALTGQIGYTF. DNA of the CDR3: TGCAGCGCTCTGACAGGTCAAATTGGCTACACCTTC.

The chain joins TRBV28 to TRBJ2-1; 7 positions match TRBD2. The CDR3 loop spans 14 amino acids. CDR1 is MDHEN and CDR2 is SYDVKM in the germline V gene. Germline trimming cut 2 bases from V and 3 bases from J; bases unmatched to any gene: 1. The CDR3, as DNA: TGTGCCAGCAGTTTACGGGAGGTCTACAATGAGCAGTTCTTC. The encoded protein is CASSLREVYNEQFF.

The gene calls are TRBV7-9 and TRBJ1-1; TRBD1 matches at 7 bases. This CDR3 region has 14 residues. The V gene end was trimmed by 5 bases and the J gene end by 0 bases; junction bases not matched to a gene: 3. CDR1 and CDR2 (germline): SEHNR, FQNEAQ (reference sequence). The CDR3 nucleotides read TGTGCCAGCAGCCAGGGACAGCTGAACACTGAAGCTTTCTTT. Its protein product is CASSQGQLNTEAFF.